The source of this T cell receptor beta chain is a study of blood T cell repertoires in COVID-19. Study context: The analysed material was cDNA or gDNA that came from T cells, B-cell-depleted T cells, or PBMCs.

Per the germline V gene, CDR1 is MNHEY and CDR2 is SMNVEV (reference sequence). Trimming pared 3 bases from V and 8 bases from J, leaving 10 bases between. The CDR3 consists of 13 residues. Only one count was recorded for this clone. Other DNA sequences in the same sample also yield this CDR3. Data came from immunoSEQ multiplex PCR; TCRdb stores just in-frame clones and leaves some out. The sample lists around 200,000 clones; roughly 88% were seen once. The J gene is TRBJ1-4, the V gene TRBV27, with TRBD1 as a possible D gene (5 bases). The receptor was derived from a middle-aged woman with COVID-19, enrolled during active disease. Sequenced input: peripheral blood. In DNA form, the CDR3 reads TGTGCCAGCAGTTTTTCCGGGGGGGAAAAACTGTTTTTT. As protein: CASSFSGGEKLFF. Using reference TRBV27 and TRBJ1-4 for the parts outside the CDR3, the full variable domain is EAQVTQNPRYLITVTGKKLTVTCSQNMNHEYMSWYRQDPGLGLRQIYYSMNVEVTDKGDVPEGYKVSRKEKRNFPLILESPSPNQTSLYFCASSFSGGEKLFFGSGTQLSVL.